These 5 T cell receptor beta chains were all obtained from the same sample, sequenced in a study of blood T cells in healthy people across ages. The second PCR ran about 6 to 12 cycles with a sample-barcoded 5' primer and J-beta primers. TCRdb reprocessed the 5' RACE reads via MiXCR and lists one record per CDR3 protein. The table has 1.5 million to 2 million distinct CDR3 sequences, 49% seen once; the top ten hold roughly 2.1%. The sequencing sample was made of blood. The receptor source for this set is a middle-aged woman in good health.

The chain has TRBV7-9 and TRBJ1-6, with 7 bases lining up with TRBD1. J gave up 8 bases and V 5 bases, and 12 bases lay outside the gene matches. Germline loops: CDR1 SEHNR, CDR2 FQNEAQ (reference sequence). There are 16 residues in the CDR3. The CDR3 loop is CASSLPVQGGDSPLHF. CDR3 nucleotide sequence: TGTGCCAGCAGCCTCCCCGTCCAGGGGGGGGATTCACCCCTCCACTTT.

The chain carries TRBV5-6 and TRBJ2-1; 13 nucleotides match TRBD2. Germline lookup yields CDR1 SGHDT and CDR2 YYEEEE. Trimming removed 3 bases from V and 0 bases from J; junction bases left unmatched: 9. The CDR3 spans 19 residues. The CDR3 here is CASSSRLAGGPYSYNEQFF. The CDR3 bases are TGTGCCAGCAGCTCAAGACTAGCGGGGGGACCTTACTCCTACAATGAGCAGTTCTTC.

The rearrangement links TRBV12-3 or TRBV12-4 to TRBJ2-1; 8 bases line up with TRBD2. The length of the CDR3 is 16 residues. V shed 5 bases, J shed 5 bases, and the junction held 11 bases outside the gene matches. CDR3 coding DNA: TGTGCCAGCAGTCTGTGGTACGGGGGGGCCAACAATGAGCAGTTCTTC. Its protein is CASSLWYGGANNEQFF.

This clonotype showed up many times. CDR3 in DNA: TGTGCCAGCAGTCTCAGGGGGGGGAGCTCCTACAATGAGCAGTTCTTC. Translation gives CASSLRGGSSYNEQFF. The rearrangement links TRBV7-9 to TRBJ2-1; TRBD1 or TRBD2 may be the D gene (7 bases each). The V end lost 6 bases, the J end lost 0 bases, and 15 bases lay between the germline ends. This CDR3 contains 16 residues. Germline-derived CDR1 and CDR2 are SEHNR and FQNEAQ (reference sequence).

This chain joins TRBV6-2 or TRBV6-3 and TRBJ2-1; 9 bases are a match to TRBD2. This CDR3 region has 15 residues. Germline V gene sequence: CDR1 MNHEY, CDR2 SVGEGT. The ends lost 6 bases at V and 2 bases at J; junction bases unmatched: 5. CDR3 sequence: CASSARGGPYNEQFF. CDR3 DNA: TGTGCCAGCAGCGCGCGGGGGGGCCCCTACAATGAGCAGTTCTTC.